The 26 T cell receptor beta chains below come from one sample, sequenced in a study of blood T cell repertoires in COVID-19. Sequenced by immunoSEQ multiplex PCR; TCRdb stores in-frame clones only, minus some. In the table there are some 160,000 clones, around 80% of which are singletons. The sample taken for sequencing was PBMCs or T cells enriched from blood (not recorded which). These TCRs come from a woman aged 70-85 years in a cohort exposed to, infected with or recovered from COVID-19 (not recorded which).

This clone was counted a single time. The chain couples TRBV30 to TRBJ1-5; 9 positions agree with TRBD1. With V trimmed by 0 bases and J by 5 bases, 17 bases remained unmatched. This CDR3 is 19 amino acids long. The germline V gene encodes CDR1 GTSNPN and CDR2 SVGIG (reference sequence). In nucleotides, the CDR3 is TGTGCCTGGAGTGTAGGGACAGGGTTACGCCCAGGGGGCCATCAGCCCCAGCATTTT. Its translation is CAWSVGTGLRPGGHQPQHF.

The V gene is TRBV21-1, the J gene TRBJ2-7; TRBD2 was called by the table and not checked on the DNA. TRBV21-1 is labeled a pseudogene. The CDR3 length is 14 residues. CDR3 loop: CATRSRVRTYEQYF. The DNA of the CDR3 is TGTGCAACGCGTTCGAGGGTAAGAACCTACGAGCAGTACTTC.

V gene TRBV30 combines with J gene TRBJ1-3; 7 bases map to TRBD1. J lost 3 bases, V lost 0 bases, and 5 bases had no gene match. Germline V lookup: CDR1 GTSNPN, CDR2 SVGIG (reference sequence). CDR3 length: 15 amino acids. Here the CDR3 reads CAWSVTRGSGNTIYF. The CDR3 coding sequence is TGTGCCTGGAGTGTAACCAGGGGGAGTGGAAACACCATATATTTT.

V is TRBV18 and J is TRBJ2-7, with D hard to call. Trimming took off 1 base at V and 7 bases at J, with 14 bases between the two ends. CDR1 and CDR2 from the germline V gene are KGHSH and LQKENI. The CDR3 contains 14 residues. CDR3 residues: CASSPLSPPIEQYF. The CDR3 nucleotides are TGTGCCAGCTCACCACTATCCCCCCCTATTGAGCAGTACTTC.

The rearrangement uses TRBV28 and TRBJ1-2, with no clear D. Germline V CDR1 and CDR2: MDHEN, SYDVKM. The CDR3 length is 12 residues. Trimming shortened V by 3 bases and J by 8 bases, and 10 bases separated the two germline ends. The CDR3 loop is CASSFHRVGYTF. As DNA, the CDR3 is TGTGCCAGCAGTTTCCATCGGGTGGGCTACACCTTC.

The chain joins TRBV28 to TRBJ2-7; no reliable D call. The CDR3 consists of 14 residues. V gave up 3 bases and J gave up 4 bases, with 13 bases separating them. Germline assignment: CDR1 MDHEN and CDR2 SYDVKM. Here the CDR3 reads CASSLALERYEQYF. The DNA for the CDR3 is TGTGCCAGCAGTTTGGCCCTAGAGCGTTACGAGCAGTACTTC.

There are a few counts of this clone. The CDR3 sequence: CASSWGLGETQYF. The CDR3 coding sequence is TGTGCCAGCAGTTGGGGCCTGGGAGAGACCCAGTACTTC. The V gene is TRBV6-5, the J gene TRBJ2-5; perhaps TRBD1 as D (5 bases). Germline lookup yields CDR1 MNHEY and CDR2 SVGAGI. This CDR3 region has 13 residues. Trimming took 4 bases from V and 4 from J, leaving 10 bases between them.

This clone was seen a single time. The chain uses TRBV2 and TRBJ1-2, with a tentative D call TRBD1 (6 bases). Germline V gene lookup returns CDR1 SNHLY and CDR2 FYNNEI. This CDR3 contains 14 residues. Trimming cost V 7 bases and J 8 bases, with 20 bases left between them. The CDR3 DNA reads as TGTGCCAGCACCGCTCTGAAACAGGGAGGGGGCTACACCTTC. Translating gives CASTALKQGGGYTF.

J is TRBJ2-7 and V is TRBV6-5; 8 bases map to TRBD1. In germline, CDR1 is MNHEY, CDR2 SVGAGI. CDR3 length: 15 residues. Germline trimming cut 10 bases from V and 5 bases from J; bases unmatched to any gene: 16. The CDR3 loop reads CATYLRPDRVNEQYF. The CDR3 DNA is TGTGCCACCTACCTGCGGCCGGACAGGGTGAACGAGCAGTACTTC.

This chain links TRBV5-8 with TRBJ2-3; TRBD1 is a possible D gene (6 bases). The CDR3 consists of 18 residues. CDR1 SGHTS and CDR2 YDEGEE come from the germline V gene. The germline V and J ends were trimmed by 4 bases and 1 base, with 22 bases remaining between them. The CDR3 region is CASSRLDAGQTRTDTQYF. Here the CDR3 DNA reads TGTGCCAGCAGCCGACTCGACGCTGGACAGACCCGCACAGATACGCAGTATTTT. The whole variable domain, remainder taken from reference TRBV5-8 and TRBJ2-3, is EAGVTQSPTHLIKTRGQQATLRCSPISGHTSVYWYQQALGLGLQFLLWYDEGEERNRGNFPPRFSGRQFPNYSSELNVNALELEDSALYLCASSRLDAGQTRTDTQYFGPGTRLTVL.

The chain uses TRBV20-1 and TRBJ2-7; no clear D. Germline V gene lookup returns CDR1 DFQATT and CDR2 SNEGSKA (reference sequence). The V end was cut by 3 bases, the J end by 0 bases, with 12 bases between. The length of the CDR3 is 14 residues. The CDR3 DNA is TGCAGTGCTAGTCGGTGCCACAGCTCCTACGAGCAGTACTTC. Protein sequence: CSASRCHSSYEQYF.

This rearrangement joins TRBV5-1 to TRBJ1-2; 7 bases map to TRBD1. Germline CDR1 reads SGHRS; CDR2 reads YFSETQ. The V and J ends lost 2 bases and 4 bases, in that order; junction bases with no gene match: 8. This CDR3 region has 15 residues. For the CDR3, the DNA is TGCGCCAGCAGCTTAACCTTACAGGGGTCCTATGGCTACACCTTC. Translating it yields CASSLTLQGSYGYTF.

The chain uses TRBV24-1 and TRBJ2-7; unclear D gene. V lost 7 bases, J lost 2 bases, and 14 bases lay in between. The CDR3 runs 14 residues. Germline loops: CDR1 KGHDR, CDR2 SFDVKD. CDR3: CATREVPVPYEQYF. Written as DNA, the CDR3 is TGTGCCACCAGAGAGGTACCCGTCCCCTACGAGCAGTACTTC.

The chain recombines TRBV10-3 with TRBJ1-2; perhaps TRBD1 as D (6 bases). The CDR3 consists of 14 residues. The V gene's germline CDR1 is ENHRY and CDR2 SYGVKD. V gave up 1 base and J gave up 4 bases, with 10 bases separating them. The DNA for the CDR3 is TGTGCCATCAGTGAGTTGGGGGGGGCCTATGGCTACACCTTC. This codes for CAISELGGAYGYTF.

The chain recombines TRBV28 with TRBJ2-1; D not resolved. V was shortened by 10 bases and J by 4 bases, with 11 bases between the two germline ends. This CDR3 has 12 residues. Germline V gene data show CDR1 as MDHEN and CDR2 as SYDVKM. The CDR3 reads CATDPLYNEQFF. The CDR3 DNA reads as TGTGCCACAGATCCCCTGTACAATGAGCAGTTCTTC.

V usage is TRBV18 and J usage is TRBJ1-4; D gene uncertain. The CDR3 runs 13 residues. Per germline, CDR1 KGHSH and CDR2 LQKENI. Trimming removed 3 bases from V and 2 bases from J, with 4 bases in between. In DNA, the CDR3 is TGTGCCAGCTCACCGTCGACTAATGAAAAACTGTTTTTT. Its translation: CASSPSTNEKLFF. Full variable domain (outside the CDR3, taken from reference TRBV18 and TRBJ1-4): NAGVMQNPRHLVRRRGQEARLRCSPMKGHSHVYWYRQLPEEGLKFMVYLQKENIIDESGMPKERFSAEFPKEGPSILRIQQVVRGDSAAYFCASSPSTNEKLFFGSGTQLSVL.

This clone was observed a handful of times. The chain combines TRBV18 with TRBJ2-7; TRBD1 matches at 11 bases. The V gene's germline CDR1 is KGHSH and CDR2 LQKENI. With V trimmed by 2 bases and J by 2 bases, 8 bases remained unmatched. There are 17 residues in the CDR3. CDR3 DNA: TGTGCCAGCTCACCAGGGACAGGGGGGAGCTTGGCCTACGAGCAGTACTTC. Protein sequence: CASSPGTGGSLAYEQYF.

The rearrangement links TRBV28 to TRBJ2-3; D unresolved. Germline V gives CDR1 MDHEN, CDR2 SYDVKM. The CDR3 length is 15 residues. V was shortened by 6 bases and J by 10 bases, with 23 bases between the two germline ends. Written as DNA, the CDR3 is TGTGCCAGCAGCTTCGCTGGTGGCAGGTCCTGGGCGCAGTATTTT. Translating gives CASSFAGGRSWAQYF.

The J gene is TRBJ2-1, the V gene TRBV10-3; 10 positions agree with TRBD2. V shed 3 bases, J shed 7 bases, and the junction held 12 bases outside the gene matches. Germline V gene data show CDR1 as ENHRY and CDR2 as SYGVKD. The CDR3 extends over 17 amino acids. The CDR3 DNA is TGTGCCATCAGTGACTCTAAGTGGGCTAGCGGGAGTAATGAGCAGTTCTTC. This gives the protein CAISDSKWASGSNEQFF.

V gene TRBV7-9 combines with J gene TRBJ2-5, with D possibly being TRBD1 (7 bases). Germline CDR1 is SEHNR and CDR2 is FQNEAQ (reference sequence). V lost 3 bases and J 5 bases, leaving 10 bases between the germline ends. The CDR3 has 13 amino acids. The DNA of the CDR3 is TGTGCCAGCAGCTTCAGGGGGGTGGAGACCCAGTACTTC. This gives the protein CASSFRGVETQYF.

The rearrangement links TRBV19 to TRBJ2-7; 12 bases fit TRBD1. V was clipped by 5 bases and J by 5 bases; unmatched bases: 10. Germline CDR1 is LNHDA and CDR2 is SQIVND (reference sequence). The CDR3 is 16 residues long. CDR3 protein: CASSPSSGTGGDEQYF. The CDR3 DNA reads as TGTGCCAGTAGTCCGTCTTCCGGGACAGGGGGCGACGAGCAGTACTTC.

The chain employs TRBV3-1 (or the pseudogene TRBV3-2) and TRBJ1-6, with D unclear. The germline gives CDR1 LGHDT, CDR2 YNNKEL (reference sequence). The CDR3 has 14 residues. With 0 bases removed from V and 7 bases from J, the gap between germline ends came to 7 bases. The CDR3 loop reads CASSQDSGNSPLHF. The CDR3 region has the DNA TGTGCCAGCAGCCAAGACAGCGGCAATTCACCCCTCCACTTT.

This chain uses TRBV12-3 or TRBV12-4 with TRBJ1-5, with D possibly matching TRBD1 (5 bases). The CDR3 runs 12 residues. V gave up 3 bases and J gave up 5 bases, with 5 bases separating them. CDR3 residues: CASSFRDQPQHF. The CDR3, as DNA: TGTGCCAGCAGTTTCAGGGATCAGCCCCAGCATTTT.

This sequence joins TRBV7-2 and TRBJ1-5; weak D call: TRBD1 (6 bases). Germline CDR1 reads SGHTA; CDR2 reads FQGNSA. V shed 5 bases and J shed 7 bases, with 12 bases lying between them. This CDR3 comprises 13 residues. The CDR3 coding sequence is TGTGCCAGCAGCACACAGGGAAGGCAGCCCCAGCATTTT. It encodes CASSTQGRQPQHF. The variable domain in full, with the rest retrieved from reference TRBV7-2 and TRBJ1-5, is GAGVSQSPSNKVTEKGKDVELRCDPISGHTALYWYRQSLGQGLEFLIYFQGNSAPDKSGLPSDRFSAERTGGSVSTLTIQRTQQEDSAVYLCASSTQGRQPQHFGDGTRLSIL.

V usage is TRBV9 and J usage is TRBJ2-1; 15 bases are a match to TRBD2. The germline CDR1 and CDR2 sequences are SGDLS and YYNGEE. V lost 3 bases and J lost 0; bases outside the gene matches: 4. There are 18 residues in the CDR3. CDR3 coding DNA: TGTGCCAGCAGCGCCGGGACTAGCGGGAGGAGCTCCTACAATGAGCAGTTCTTC. It yields the protein CASSAGTSGRSSYNEQFF.

The rearrangement uses TRBV4-3 and TRBJ2-7, with 14 positions matching TRBD2. The CDR3 extends over 17 amino acids. In germline, CDR1 is LGHNA, CDR2 YSLEER. The V and J ends lost 0 bases and 5 bases, in that order; junction bases with no gene match: 6. DNA of the CDR3: TGCGCCAGCAGCCAAGATAGGGGACTAGCGGGAGTAGACGAGCAGTACTTC. This translates into CASSQDRGLAGVDEQYF.